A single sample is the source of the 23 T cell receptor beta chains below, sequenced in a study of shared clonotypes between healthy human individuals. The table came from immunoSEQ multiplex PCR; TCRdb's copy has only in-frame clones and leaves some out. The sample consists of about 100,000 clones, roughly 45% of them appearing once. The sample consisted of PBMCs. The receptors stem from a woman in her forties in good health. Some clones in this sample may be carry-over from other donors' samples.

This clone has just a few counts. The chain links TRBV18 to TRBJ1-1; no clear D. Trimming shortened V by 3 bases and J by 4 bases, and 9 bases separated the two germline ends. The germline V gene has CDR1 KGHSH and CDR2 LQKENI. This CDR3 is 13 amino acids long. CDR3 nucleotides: TGTGCCAGCTCACCGGCATCGGGCACTGAAGCTTTCTTT. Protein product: CASSPASGTEAFF.

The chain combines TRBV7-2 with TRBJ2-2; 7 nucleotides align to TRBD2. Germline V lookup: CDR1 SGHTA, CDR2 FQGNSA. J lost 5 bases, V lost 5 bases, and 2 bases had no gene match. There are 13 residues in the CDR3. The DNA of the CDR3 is TGTGCCAGCAGCGGACTAGGGACCGGGGAGCTGTTTTTT. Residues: CASSGLGTGELFF.

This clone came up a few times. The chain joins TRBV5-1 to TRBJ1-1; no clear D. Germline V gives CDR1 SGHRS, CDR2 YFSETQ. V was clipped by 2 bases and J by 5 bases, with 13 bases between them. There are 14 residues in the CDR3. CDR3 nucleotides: TGCGCCAGCAGCTTACAGCCGGCCCAAACTGAAGCTTTCTTT. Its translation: CASSLQPAQTEAFF.

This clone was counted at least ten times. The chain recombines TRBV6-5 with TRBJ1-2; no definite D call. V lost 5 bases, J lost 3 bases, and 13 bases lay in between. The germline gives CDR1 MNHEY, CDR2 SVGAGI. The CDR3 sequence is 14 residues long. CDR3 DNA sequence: TGTGCCAGCAGTACCCCTTACGACGACTATGGCTACACCTTC. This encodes CASSTPYDDYGYTF.

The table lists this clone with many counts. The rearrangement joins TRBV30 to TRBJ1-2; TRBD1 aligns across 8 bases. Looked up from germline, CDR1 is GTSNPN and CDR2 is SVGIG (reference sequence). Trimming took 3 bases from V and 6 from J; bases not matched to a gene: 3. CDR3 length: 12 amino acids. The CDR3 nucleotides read TGTGCCTGGAGGGGGGACAGGCATGGCTACACCTTC. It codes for CAWRGDRHGYTF.

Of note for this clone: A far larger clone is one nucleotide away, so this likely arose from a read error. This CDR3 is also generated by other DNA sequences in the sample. The CDR3 loop is CAWMGQEQETQYF. The CDR3 DNA reads TGTGCCTGGATGGGACAGGAACAAGAGACCCAGTACTTC. The chain has TRBV30 and TRBJ2-5; 8 nucleotides match TRBD1. The length of the CDR3 is 13 residues. V lost 4 bases, J lost 2 bases, and 3 bases stayed unmatched. Per the germline V gene, CDR1 is GTSNPN and CDR2 is SVGIG (reference sequence).

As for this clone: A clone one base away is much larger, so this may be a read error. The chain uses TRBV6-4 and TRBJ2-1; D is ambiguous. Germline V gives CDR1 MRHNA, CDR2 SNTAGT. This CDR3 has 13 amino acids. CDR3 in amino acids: CAGSERLLSEQFF. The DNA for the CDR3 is TGTGCCGGCAGTGAGCGTCTATTGAGTGAGCAGTTCTTC.

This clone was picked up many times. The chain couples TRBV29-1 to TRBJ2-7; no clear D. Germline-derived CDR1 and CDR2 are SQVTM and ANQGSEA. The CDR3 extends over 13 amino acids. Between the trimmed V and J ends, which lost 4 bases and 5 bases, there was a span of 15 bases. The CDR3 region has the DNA TGCAGCGTTGTCATCCAGAGTGGCCACGAGCAGTACTTC. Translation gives CSVVIQSGHEQYF.

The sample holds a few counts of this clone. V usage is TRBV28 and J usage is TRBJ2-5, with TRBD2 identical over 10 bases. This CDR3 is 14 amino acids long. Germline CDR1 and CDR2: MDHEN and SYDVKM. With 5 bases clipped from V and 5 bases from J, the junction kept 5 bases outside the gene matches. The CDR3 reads CASSKALAGETQYF. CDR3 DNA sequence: TGTGCCAGCAGTAAAGCACTAGCGGGGGAGACCCAGTACTTC.

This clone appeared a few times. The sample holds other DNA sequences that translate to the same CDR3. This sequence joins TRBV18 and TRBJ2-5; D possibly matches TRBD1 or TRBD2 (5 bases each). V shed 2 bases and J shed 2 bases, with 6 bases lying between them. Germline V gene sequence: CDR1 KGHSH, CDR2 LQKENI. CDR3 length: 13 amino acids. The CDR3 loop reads CASSPGTQETQYF. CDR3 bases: TGTGCCAGCTCACCAGGGACGCAAGAGACCCAGTACTTC.

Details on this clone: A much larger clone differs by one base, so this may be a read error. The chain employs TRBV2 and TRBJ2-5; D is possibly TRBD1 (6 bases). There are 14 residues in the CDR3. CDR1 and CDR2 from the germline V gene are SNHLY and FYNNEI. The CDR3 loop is CASTQSGTRETPYF. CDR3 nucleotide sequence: TGTGCCAGCACCCAATCTGGGACAAGGGAGACCCCGTACTTC.

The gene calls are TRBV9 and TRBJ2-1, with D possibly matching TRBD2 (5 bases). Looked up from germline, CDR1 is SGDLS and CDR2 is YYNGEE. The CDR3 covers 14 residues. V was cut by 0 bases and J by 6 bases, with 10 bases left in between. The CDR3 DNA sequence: TGTGCCAGCAGCGTAGTCGGAGGCGGCAATGAGCAGTTCTTC. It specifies CASSVVGGGNEQFF.

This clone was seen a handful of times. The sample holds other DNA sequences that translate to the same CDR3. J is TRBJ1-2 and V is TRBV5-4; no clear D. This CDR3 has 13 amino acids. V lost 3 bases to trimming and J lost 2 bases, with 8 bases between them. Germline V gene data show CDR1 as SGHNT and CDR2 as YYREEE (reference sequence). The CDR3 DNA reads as TGTGCCAGCAGCTCAGAGACGAACTATGGCTACACCTTC. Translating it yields CASSSETNYGYTF.

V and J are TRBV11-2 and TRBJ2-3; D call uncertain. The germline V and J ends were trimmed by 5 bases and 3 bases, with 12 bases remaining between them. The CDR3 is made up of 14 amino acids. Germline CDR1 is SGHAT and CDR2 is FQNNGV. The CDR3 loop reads CASSPVVNTDTQYF. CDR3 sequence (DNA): TGTGCCAGCAGCCCCGTGGTGAATACAGATACGCAGTATTTT.

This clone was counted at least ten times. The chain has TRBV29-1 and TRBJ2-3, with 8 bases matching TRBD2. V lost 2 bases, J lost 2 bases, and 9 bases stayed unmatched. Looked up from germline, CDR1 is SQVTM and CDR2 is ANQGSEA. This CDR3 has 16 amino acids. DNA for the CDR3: TGCAGCGTTGAACTGCATGCGGGAGGCCCCACAGATACGCAGTATTTT. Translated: CSVELHAGGPTDTQYF.

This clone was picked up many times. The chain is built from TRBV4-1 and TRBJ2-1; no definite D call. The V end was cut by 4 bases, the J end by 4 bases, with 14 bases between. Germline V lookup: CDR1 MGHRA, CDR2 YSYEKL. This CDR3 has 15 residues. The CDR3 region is CASSPFRLAYNEQFF. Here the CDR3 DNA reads TGCGCCAGCAGCCCATTCCGGTTGGCTTACAATGAGCAGTTCTTC.

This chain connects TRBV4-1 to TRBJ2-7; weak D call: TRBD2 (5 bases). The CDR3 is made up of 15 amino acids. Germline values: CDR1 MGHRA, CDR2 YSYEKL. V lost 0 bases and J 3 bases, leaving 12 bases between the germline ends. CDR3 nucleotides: TGCGCCAGCAGCCAAGATCCCCTAGCCCGCTACGAGCAGTACTTC. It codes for CASSQDPLARYEQYF.

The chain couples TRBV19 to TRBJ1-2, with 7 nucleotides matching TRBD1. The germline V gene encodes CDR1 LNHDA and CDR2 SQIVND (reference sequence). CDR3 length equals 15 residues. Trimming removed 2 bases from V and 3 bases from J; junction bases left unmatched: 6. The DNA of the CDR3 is TGTGCCAGTAGTATATCGCGACAGGGCTACTATGGCTACACCTTC. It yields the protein CASSISRQGYYGYTF.

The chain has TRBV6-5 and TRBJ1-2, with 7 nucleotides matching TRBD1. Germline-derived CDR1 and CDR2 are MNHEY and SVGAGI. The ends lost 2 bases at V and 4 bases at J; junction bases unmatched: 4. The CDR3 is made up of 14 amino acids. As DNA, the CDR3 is TGTGCCAGCAGTTACGCCCGGGACAGCTATGGCTACACCTTC. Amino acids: CASSYARDSYGYTF.

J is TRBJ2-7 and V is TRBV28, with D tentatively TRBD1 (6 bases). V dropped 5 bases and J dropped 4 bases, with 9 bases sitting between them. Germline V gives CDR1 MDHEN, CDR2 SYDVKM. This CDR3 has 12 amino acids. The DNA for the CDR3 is TGTGCCAGCAGTGGGACAAATTACGAGCAGTACTTC. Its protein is CASSGTNYEQYF.

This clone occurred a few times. CDR3 region: CASSSGFGANVLTF. The DNA of the CDR3 is TGTGCCAGCAGCTCAGGGTTTGGGGCCAACGTCCTGACTTTC. The rearrangement uses TRBV7-9 and TRBJ2-6; D is perhaps TRBD1 (5 bases). Trimming shortened V by 4 bases and J by 3 bases, and 7 bases separated the two germline ends. CDR1 SEHNR and CDR2 FQNEAQ come from the germline V gene (reference sequence). The CDR3 extends over 14 amino acids.

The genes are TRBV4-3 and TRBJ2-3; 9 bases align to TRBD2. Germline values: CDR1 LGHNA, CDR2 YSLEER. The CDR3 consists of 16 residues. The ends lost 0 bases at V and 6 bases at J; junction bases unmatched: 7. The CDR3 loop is CASSQEGASGADTQYF. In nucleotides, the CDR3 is TGCGCCAGCAGCCAAGAAGGGGCTAGCGGGGCGGATACGCAGTATTTT.

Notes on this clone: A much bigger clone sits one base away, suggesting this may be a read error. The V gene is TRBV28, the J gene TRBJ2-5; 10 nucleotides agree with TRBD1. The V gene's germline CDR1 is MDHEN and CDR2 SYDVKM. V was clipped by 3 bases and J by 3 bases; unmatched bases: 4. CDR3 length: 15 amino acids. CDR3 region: CASSLPGTGEETQYF. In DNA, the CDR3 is TGTGCCAGCAGTTTGCCAGGGACAGGGGAAGAGACCCAGTACTTC.